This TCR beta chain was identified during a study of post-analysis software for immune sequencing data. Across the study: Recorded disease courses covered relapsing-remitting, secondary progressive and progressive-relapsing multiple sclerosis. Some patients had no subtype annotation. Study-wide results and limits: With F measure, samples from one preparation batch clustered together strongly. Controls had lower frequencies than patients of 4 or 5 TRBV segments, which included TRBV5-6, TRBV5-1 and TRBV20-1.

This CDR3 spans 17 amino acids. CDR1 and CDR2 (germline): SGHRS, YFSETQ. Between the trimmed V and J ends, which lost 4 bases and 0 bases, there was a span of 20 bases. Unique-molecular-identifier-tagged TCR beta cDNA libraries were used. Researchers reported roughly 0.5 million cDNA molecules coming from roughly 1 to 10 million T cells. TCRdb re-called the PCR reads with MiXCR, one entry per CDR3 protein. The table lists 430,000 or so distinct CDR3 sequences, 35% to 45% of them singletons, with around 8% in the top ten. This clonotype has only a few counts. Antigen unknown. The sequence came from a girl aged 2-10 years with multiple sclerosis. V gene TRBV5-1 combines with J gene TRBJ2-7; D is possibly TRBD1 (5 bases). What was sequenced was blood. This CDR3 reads CASSPKEYGASSYEQYF. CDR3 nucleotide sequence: TGCGCCAGCAGCCCTAAGGAGTATGGGGCAAGCTCCTACGAGCAGTACTTC.